This TCR beta chain came from a study of memory CD4+ T cells and cytomegalovirus serostatus (dated by TCRdb to between 2018 and 2021). Regarding the research as a whole: The cohort comprised around 35 healthy Belgian adults, 9 CMV seropositive and 24 CMV seronegative. To replicate a published TCR-based CMV serostatus classifier, the study sequenced CD4+ memory TCRbeta repertoires from a Belgian cohort whose cytomegalovirus serostatus was known.

Measured from the cysteine to the phenylalanine, the CDR3 is 15 residues long. The only DNA kept is the CDR3, 45 bases in frame from the first base. Clipping removes 3 bases from V and 2 bases from J, with 5 as the unmatched junction base count. The germline V gene provides CDR1 KGHSH and CDR2 LQKENI. A FACSAria II was used to sort memory CD4+ T cells, defined as single viable CD3+CD4+CD8-CD45RO+ cells. CMV serostatus was assessed using a Roche Elecsys assay, by which serum IgG against CMV pp150, pp28, p38 and p52 was detected. After the samples were thawed, total CD4+ T cells were enriched through positive selection using CD4 magnetic microbeads. The samples came from a different study that was designed specifically to examine the CD4+ T cell memory repertoire. Peripheral blood mononuclear cells were isolated and cryopreserved following standard operating procedures; serum was stored at -80 °C. The staining relied on CD3-PerCP (BW264/56), CD4-APC (RPA-T4), CD45RO-PE (UCHT1) and CD8-Pacific Orange (3B5) antibodies, and Sytox blue was used to exclude non-viable cells.

The Quick-DNA Microprep Kit was used to extract genomic DNA from the sorted cells. Amplification of TCRbeta DNA was done with the immunoSEQ hsTCRbeta kit, following the protocol from the manufacturer. An Illumina MiSeq instrument was used to sequence the TCRbeta libraries. In the original analysis: Removing out-of-frame sequences left about 2,300,000 distinct TCRbeta sequences, an average of approximately 61,000 per individual. Each individual was scored according to the count of about 150 previously reported CMV-associated TCRbeta sequences and the total productive distinct TCRbeta count. A beta-binomial model was reimplemented in Python, and scikit-learn random forests with default parameters were trained on US cohort data. Classifier performance on the Belgian cohort was reported as the median AUC with percentile confidence intervals calculated over 10,000 bootstrap iterations. The source is immuneACCESS, and TCRdb retained only in-frame sequences with V and J called. Part of the clones is not carried over; for the studies checked, unresolved V genes explain less than half of this, and the remainder is unexplained. V, J and clone size reflect that table, while D and trimming were determined from the DNA. The sample yields approximately 53,000 clones; roughly three quarters were counted once. The top ten clones comprise 0.65% to 0.85% of the sample.

The investigation overall reported the following: Results were interpreted as suggesting that the CMV-associated TCR signature is largely present in the CD4+ memory repertoire. Only CD4+CD45RO+ memory cells were sequenced, in contrast to the original study, in which naive and memory CD4+ and CD8+ populations were covered. CMV serostatus prediction reached a median bootstrapped AUC of 0.95 with the original framework and 0.9 to 0.93 with a US-trained random forest. A median bootstrapped AUC of around 0.95 with a 95% CI of 0.76-1.00 was achieved on the Belgian cohort by the original-framework classifier. Among the 150 to 200 previously reported CMV-associated TCRbeta sequences, about 71 showed up in the CD4+ memory repertoires, with each one found in between one and five individuals.

This clone was counted between two and nine times. Its recognized antigen is unknown. No base quality values were provided; no much bigger clone lies one nucleotide off. The chain uses TRBV18 and TRBJ2-7, with 9 junctional bases fitting TRBD2. The source of this sequence is an adult in good health and CMV-seronegative. The sequencing input was memory CD4+ T cells from blood. The nucleotides are TGTGCCAGCTCACCGACTAGCGGAGTAACCTACGAGCAGTACTTC. It translates to CASSPTSGVTYEQYF.